This T cell receptor (beta chain) was recovered during a study of naive and memory T cell subsets. In regard to this clonotype: What it binds is unknown.

After CD4 positive bead selection, the CD4-negative fraction gave CD8 T cells. Four subsets defined by CD45RA and CD27 were sorted after CD3, CD4, CD8 and live/dead staining. V was pared by 3 bases and J by 2 bases, with 5 bases between. Per the germline V gene, CDR1 is LGHDT and CDR2 is YNNKEL (reference sequence). The CDR3 has 13 amino acids. Findings and caveats of the study: A few larger clonotypes appeared in naive repertoires, especially CD8, possibly memory cells re-expressing CD45RA.

Both TRBC1 and TRBC2 were covered by a beta constant-region primer of two equimolar oligonucleotides. Ligated cDNA was amplified by four rounds of PCR with nested alpha and beta constant-region primers and SP2. Each CDR3 protein gets one entry after TCRdb re-called the UMI-ligation and nested PCR reads with MiXCR. The sample lists around 140,000 distinct CDR3 sequences; roughly a fifth were seen once. This receptor was obtained from a human donor in good health. The gene calls are TRBV3-1 and TRBJ1-5, with unresolved D. The sequenced sample was naive CD8+ T cells from blood. The CDR3 sequence: CASSQAGNQPQHF. CDR3 nucleotides: TGTGCCAGCAGCCAGGCAGGCAATCAGCCCCAGCATTTT.